These 14 T cell receptor beta chains share one sample of origin, sequenced in a study of blood T cell repertoires in COVID-19. This table comes from immunoSEQ multiplex PCR, and its TCRdb copy is limited to in-frame clones, with some not included. The table lists about 260,000 clones, over 70% of them singletons. The sequencing sample was made of peripheral blood. The receptors were gathered from a woman in her thirties or forties who had recovered from COVID-19.

The J gene is TRBJ2-1, the V gene TRBV5-6, with 7 bases aligning to TRBD1. The CDR3 has 13 amino acids. Germline CDR1 SGHDT, CDR2 YYEEEE. With 4 bases clipped from V and 6 bases from J, the junction kept 4 bases outside the gene matches. CDR3 sequence (DNA): TGTGCCAGCAGCACCGGGACAGTCAATGAGCAGTTCTTC. It codes for CASSTGTVNEQFF.

This sequence joins TRBV29-1 and TRBJ2-5, with D maybe TRBD2 (6 bases). With 5 bases removed from V and 5 bases from J, the gap between germline ends came to 15 bases. Germline V gene sequence: CDR1 SQVTM, CDR2 ANQGSEA. The length of the CDR3 is 13 residues. The CDR3 nucleotides are TGCAGCGTTACGGCCTCTGGGGGGGAGACCCAGTACTTC. This translates into CSVTASGGETQYF.

The DNA of the CDR3 is TGTGCCAACTCGGGGAGGACCTACGAGCAGTACTTC. This encodes CANSGRTYEQYF. V gene TRBV2 combines with J gene TRBJ2-7; a possible D gene is TRBD2 (6 bases). The CDR3 runs to 12 residues. Trimming left V 10 bases short and J 2 bases short, with 12 bases between. CDR1 is SNHLY, CDR2 FYNNEI, per germline. The full variable domain, with the rest looked up from reference TRBV2 and TRBJ2-7, is EPEVTQTPSHQVTQMGQEVILRCVPISNHLYFYWYRQILGQKVEFLVSFYNNEISEKSEIFDDQFSVERPDGSNFTLKIRSTKLEDSAMYFCANSGRTYEQYFGPGTRLTVT.

V and J are TRBV9 and TRBJ2-7; tentatively, D is TRBD2 (6 bases). V was clipped by 0 bases and J by 0 bases, with 7 bases between them. The CDR3 length is 14 residues. Germline CDR1 reads SGDLS; CDR2 reads YYNGEE. CDR3 DNA sequence: TGTGCCAGCAGCGTAGGGGACTTCTCCTACGAGCAGTACTTC. Its translation is CASSVGDFSYEQYF.

The chain is built from TRBV7-9 and TRBJ2-7, with TRBD1 matching over 8 bases. The CDR3 spans 16 residues. The germline V gene encodes CDR1 SEHNR and CDR2 FQNEAQ (reference sequence). J gave up 3 bases and V 1 base, and 8 bases lay outside the gene matches. The CDR3, as DNA: TGTGCCAGCAGCTTAGTCGCCGGACAGGGAATCTACGAGCAGTACTTC. Residues: CASSLVAGQGIYEQYF.

V and J are TRBV2 and TRBJ2-3, with 10 bases matching TRBD2. V gave up 0 bases and J gave up 0 bases; unmatched junction bases: 3. Germline CDR1 and CDR2: SNHLY and FYNNEI. This CDR3 is 17 amino acids long. The CDR3 sequence: CASSEAPSGGSTDTQYF. The CDR3 DNA reads TGTGCCAGCAGTGAAGCGCCTAGCGGGGGCAGCACAGATACGCAGTATTTT.

The chain uses TRBV7-9 and TRBJ1-2; D not certain. The CDR3 contains 13 residues. CDR1 is SEHNR and CDR2 is FQNEAQ in the germline V gene (reference sequence). The V and J ends lost 5 bases and 5 bases respectively, with 12 bases between them. CDR3 sequence reads: CASSRDRSYGYTF. The CDR3 bases are TGTGCCAGCAGCCGGGATAGGAGTTATGGCTACACCTTC.

V gene TRBV7-3 combines with J gene TRBJ2-1; TRBD1 agrees at 8 bases. The ends lost 5 bases at V and 10 bases at J; junction bases unmatched: 7. The germline CDR1 and CDR2 sequences are SGHTA and FQGTGA. This CDR3 spans 13 amino acids. The CDR3 DNA follows: TGTGCCAGCAGCGTTGGACAGGGCGAGGAGCAGTTCTTC. Protein sequence: CASSVGQGEEQFF. Using reference TRBV7-3 and TRBJ2-1 for the parts outside the CDR3, the full variable domain is GAGVSQTPSNKVTEKGKYVELRCDPISGHTALYWYRQSLGQGPEFLIYFQGTGAADDSGLPNDRFFAVRPEGSVSTLKIQRTERGDSAVYLCASSVGQGEEQFFGPGTRLTVL.

V gene TRBV6-5 combines with J gene TRBJ1-1; possible D gene TRBD1, 5 bases. CDR1 and CDR2 (germline): MNHEY, SVGAGI. The CDR3 is 15 residues long. V lost 0 bases to trimming and J lost 4 bases, with 12 bases between them. The CDR3 coding sequence is TGTGCCAGCAGTTACTCGAGGGGAGGTGGCACTGAAGCTTTCTTT. Protein product: CASSYSRGGGTEAFF.

The CDR3 loop reads CASRNWQGAAGNTIYF. The DNA of the CDR3 is TGTGCCAGCAGGAACTGGCAGGGGGCAGCTGGAAACACCATATATTTT. The chain joins TRBV13 to TRBJ1-3, with 8 nucleotides matching TRBD1. The CDR3 sequence is 16 residues long. The V segment lost 6 bases and the J segment 2 bases; nucleotides outside the gene matches: 9. The V gene's germline CDR1 is PRHDT and CDR2 FYEKMQ (reference sequence).

The genes are TRBV28 and TRBJ1-4, with 9 nucleotides matching TRBD1. Germline V gene lookup returns CDR1 MDHEN and CDR2 SYDVKM. This CDR3 has 15 amino acids. Losses at the gene ends were 2 bases for V and 7 bases for J; bases not matched to a gene: 5. CDR3 sequence reads: CASSLGDRVIEKLFF. The CDR3 DNA follows: TGTGCCAGCAGTTTAGGGGACAGGGTAATTGAAAAACTGTTTTTT.

V usage is TRBV13 and J usage is TRBJ2-1; 12 bases are a match to TRBD2. This CDR3 is built from 17 residues. The germline V gene has CDR1 PRHDT and CDR2 FYEKMQ (reference sequence). V lost 3 bases to trimming and J lost 7 bases; unmatched junction nucleotides: 10. CDR3 in amino acids: CASSFGLAGPNSNEQFF. The CDR3 nucleotides are TGTGCCAGCAGCTTCGGACTAGCGGGGCCCAACTCGAATGAGCAGTTCTTC.

This clone came up a few times. The chain has TRBV7-9 and TRBJ2-5; a possible D gene is TRBD1 (5 bases). The germline V gene encodes CDR1 SEHNR and CDR2 FQNEAQ (reference sequence). This CDR3 has 15 amino acids. Deletions cut 2 bases from V and 4 bases from J, with 14 bases between. The CDR3 sequence: CASSLRAGQGETQYF. As DNA, the CDR3 is TGTGCCAGCAGCTTAAGGGCAGGCCAGGGAGAGACCCAGTACTTC.

The chain carries TRBV10-3 and TRBJ2-3; the match to TRBD2 covers 8 bases. CDR1 and CDR2 from the germline V gene are ENHRY and SYGVKD. Trimming cost V 4 bases and J 1 base; bases outside gene matches: 10. The CDR3 totals 17 residues. In DNA, the CDR3 is TGTGCCATCAGTGGCCCCCCACTAGCGGATCGCACAGATACGCAGTATTTT. It translates to CAISGPPLADRTDTQYF.